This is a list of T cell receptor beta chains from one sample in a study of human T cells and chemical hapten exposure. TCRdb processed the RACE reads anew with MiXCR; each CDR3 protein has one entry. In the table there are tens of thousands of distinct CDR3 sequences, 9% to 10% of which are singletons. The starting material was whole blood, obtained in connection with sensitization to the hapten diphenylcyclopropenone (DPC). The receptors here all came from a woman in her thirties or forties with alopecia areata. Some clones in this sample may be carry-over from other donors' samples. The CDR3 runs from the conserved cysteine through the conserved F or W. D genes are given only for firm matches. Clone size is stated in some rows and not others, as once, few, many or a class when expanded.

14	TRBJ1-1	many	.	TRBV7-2	CASSLVARGTEAFF	TGTGCCAGCAGCTTAGTGGCGCGGGGCACTGAAGCTTTCTTT
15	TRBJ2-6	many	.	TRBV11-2	CASSFRPSGANVLTF	TGTGCCAGCAGCTTCAGGCCCTCTGGGGCCAACGTCCTGACTTTC
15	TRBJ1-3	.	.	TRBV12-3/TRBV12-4	CASSIRGGSGNTIYF	TGTGCCAGCAGTATTCGAGGGGGCTCTGGAAACACCATATATTTT
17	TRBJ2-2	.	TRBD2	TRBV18	CASSPQAGVANTGELFF	TGTGCCAGCTCACCACAGGCGGGGGTAGCGAACACCGGGGAGCTGTTTTTT
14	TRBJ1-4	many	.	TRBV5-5	CASRTFDGNEKLFF	TGTGCCAGCAGGACCTTCGACGGGAATGAAAAACTGTTTTTT
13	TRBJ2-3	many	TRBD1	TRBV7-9	CASSSTGADTQYF	TGTGCCAGCAGCTCCACAGGGGCAGATACGCAGTATTTT
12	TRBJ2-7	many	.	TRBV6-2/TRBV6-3	CASSWGFYEQYF	TGTGCCAGCAGTTGGGGCTTTTACGAGCAGTACTTC
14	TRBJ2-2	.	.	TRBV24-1	CATSETADTGELFF	TGTGCCACCAGTGAGACAGCCGACACCGGGGAGCTGTTTTTT
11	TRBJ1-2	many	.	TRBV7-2	CASSLGRGYTF	TGTGCCAGCAGCTTAGGGCGCGGCTACACCTTC
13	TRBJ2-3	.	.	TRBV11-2	CASSWDHTDTQYF	TGTGCCAGCAGCTGGGACCACACAGATACGCAGTATTTT
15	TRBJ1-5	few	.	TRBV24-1	CATLKLEQGPQPQHF	TGTGCCACCTTAAAACTAGAACAGGGACCACAGCCCCAGCATTTT
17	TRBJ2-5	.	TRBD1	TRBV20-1	CSAPPGQGKGSEETQYF	TGCAGTGCGCCTCCGGGACAGGGGAAAGGGTCGGAAGAGACCCAGTACTTC
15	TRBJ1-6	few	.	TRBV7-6	CASSLDGGSDSPLHF	TGTGCCAGCAGCTTAGATGGAGGGTCCGATTCACCCCTCCACTTT
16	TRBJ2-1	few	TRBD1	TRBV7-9	CASSLSGTGGLNEQFF	TGTGCCAGCAGCTTATCGGGGACAGGTGGTTTAAATGAGCAGTTCTTC
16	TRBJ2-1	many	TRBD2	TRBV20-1	CSARVGTSFYYNEQFF	TGCAGTGCTAGAGTCGGGACTAGTTTTTACTACAATGAGCAGTTCTTC
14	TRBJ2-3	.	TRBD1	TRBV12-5	CASVGTGGKGTQYF	TGTGCTAGTGTTGGGACAGGGGGCAAAGGTACGCAGTATTTT
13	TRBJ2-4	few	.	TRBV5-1	CASSSSREGIQYF	TGCGCCAGCAGCTCATCCAGGGAAGGCATTCAGTACTTC
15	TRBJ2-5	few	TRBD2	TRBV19	CASTSGQRGRGTQYF	TGTGCCAGTACCTCAGGCCAGCGGGGGCGCGGGACCCAGTACTTC
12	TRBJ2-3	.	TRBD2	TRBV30	CAWTGRVDTQYF	TGTGCCTGGACAGGGAGGGTGGATACGCAGTATTTT
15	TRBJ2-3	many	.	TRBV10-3	CAISEGRPFTDTQYF	TGTGCCATCAGTGAAGGACGGCCGTTCACAGATACGCAGTATTTT
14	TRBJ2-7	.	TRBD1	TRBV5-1	CASSRRGQAIEQYF	TGCGCCAGCAGCCGACGAGGACAGGCCATCGAGCAGTACTTC
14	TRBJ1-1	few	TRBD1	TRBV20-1	CSAREGGSGTEAFF	TGCAGTGCTAGGGAAGGGGGCTCGGGCACTGAAGCTTTCTTT
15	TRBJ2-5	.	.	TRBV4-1	CASSTYQGSGETQYF	TGCGCCAGCAGTACGTACCAGGGGAGCGGGGAGACCCAGTACTTC